This T cell receptor beta chain was obtained from a study of post-analysis software for immune sequencing data (dated by TCRdb to the mid-2010s). About the full investigation: Relapsing-remitting, secondary progressive and progressive-relapsing multiple sclerosis were recorded as disease courses, and subtype annotation was lacking for some patients. The patient repertoires were compared against approximately ten previously published healthy control repertoires obtained from donors aged roughly 6 to 25 years. A subset of samples was prepared in parallel using single-end sample barcoding, then pooled and co-amplified after Illumina adapter ligation. The full study reports these points: Significantly higher frequencies in patients than in controls were found for roughly 5 TRBV segments, including TRBV5-6, TRBV5-1 and TRBV20-1. Multiple sclerosis patients had significantly lower normalized Chao1 diversity than controls, a result that suggests substantial peripheral T-cell clonal expansion. Direct clustering with F measure revealed strong co-clustering of samples prepared in the same batch, which led to a batch-effect correction. The control group was slightly older than the multiple sclerosis patient group.

This clonotype was picked up many times. No antigen is known for it. No base quality information exists; no much larger clone differs at one position. The library was obtained by PCR. The sample was run on an Illumina HiSeq 2500. To reduce PCR and sequencing biases, unique molecular identifiers were built into the TCR beta cDNA libraries. Roughly 0.5 million cDNA molecules were obtained per 1 to 10 million input T cells, so each molecule approximated one T cell. The patient libraries were prepared and sequenced using the same protocol as the earlier healthy control dataset. Samples belonging to the same batch were prepared together, multiplexed and sequenced on a shared HiSeq lane. The study's processing was this. MIGEC was used to process the raw barcoded reads, and molecular identifier groups with only a single read were discarded before consensus assembly and CDR3 extraction. VDJtools was used for post-analysis of the clonotype tables, with diversity normalized by down-sampling every dataset to the smallest sample size. To correct batch-related cross-sample contamination, repertoire overlap clustering matched CDR3 amino acid sequences but not nucleotide sequences. Using fastp trimming at Q25 and MiXCR clonotype assembly, TCRdb reanalyzed the public sequencing data and kept in-frame beta chains. Each entry merges the rows of one CDR3 protein and shows their most common DNA and genes. None of the V and J calls come from the authors' own analysis; TCRdb made them. This sample is represented by about 620,000 distinct CDR3 sequences; 44% of them were singletons. The ten largest clones capture more than 1.5% of the sample.

TCR beta repertoires were profiled from peripheral blood of roughly 13 young patients with multiple sclerosis to demonstrate the VDJtools post-analysis software. The multiple sclerosis patients were children and adolescents between roughly 6 and 15 years of age. Trimming takes 2 bases off V and 7 bases off J; junction bases not matched to a gene: 3. CDR1 LGHDT and CDR2 YNNKEL are derived from the germline V gene (reference sequence). The CDR3, cysteine through phenylalanine, is 15 amino acids long. Of the read, only the CDR3 DNA is kept; its 45 bases are in frame from base 1. The rearranged chain carries TRBV3-1 and TRBJ2-7; 15 junctional bases match TRBD2. The sample consisted of blood. The sequence was collected from a girl between 10 and 17 years old with multiple sclerosis. The DNA sequence reads TGTGCCAGCAGCCAACTCGGGACTAGCGGGAGGGAGCAGTACTTC. This is translated as CASSQLGTSGREQYF.